The 23 T cell receptor beta chains listed next were all sequenced from one sample in a study of CD8+ T cells in alopecia areata. The authors extracted RNA and reverse transcribed it into cDNA as the sequencing template. Profiling relied on immunoSEQ multiplex PCR, and the TCRdb table lists in-frame clones only, not all of them. The table has 150,000 to 200,000 clones, 50% to 65% seen once. The sample comprised CD4+ T cells sorted from blood. Receptor source: a human donor in good health.

The rearrangement links TRBV7-9 to TRBJ2-6; 8 nucleotides match TRBD2. J lost 4 bases, V lost 2 bases, and 7 bases had no gene match. This CDR3 spans 17 amino acids. Germline CDR1 SEHNR, CDR2 FQNEAQ (reference sequence). The CDR3 DNA is TGTGCCAGCAGCTTACTTAGCGGGGCTTCGGGGGCCAACGTCCTGACTTTC. As protein: CASSLLSGASGANVLTF.

The chain couples TRBV11-2 to TRBJ2-2, with D tentatively TRBD1 (6 bases). CDR1 is SGHAT, CDR2 FQNNGV, per germline. Trimming cost V 10 bases and J 0 bases, with 21 bases left between them. CDR3 length equals 17 residues. CDR3 DNA: TGTGCCATCCCCTCGAAACGCAGGACAGCGAACACCGGGGAGCTGTTTTTT. As protein: CAIPSKRRTANTGELFF.

This clone has only a few counts. The V call is TRBV5-6, the J call TRBJ1-2; D perhaps matches TRBD1 (5 bases). The CDR3 extends over 14 amino acids. The V gene's germline CDR1 is SGHDT and CDR2 YYEEEE. V dropped 0 bases and J dropped 3 bases, with 9 bases sitting between them. In DNA, the CDR3 is TGTGCCAGCAGCTTGGATGGGGCAGACTATGGCTACACCTTC. Encoded protein: CASSLDGADYGYTF.

This clone was seen more than once but under ten times. As DNA, the CDR3 is TGTGCCAGCAGCCAAGAGGGGACTACAAACATTCAGTACTTC. Translation gives CASSQEGTTNIQYF. This chain links TRBV4-2 with TRBJ2-4, with 7 bases aligning to TRBD2. Trimming at V came to 0 bases and at J to 6 bases, leaving 2 bases not matched to a gene. The CDR3 is 14 residues long. From germline, CDR1 is LGHNA and CDR2 YNFKEQ.

The chain carries TRBV2 and TRBJ2-3; no clear D. Trimming removed 6 bases at V and 0 bases at J, with 13 bases between. The CDR3 loop spans 15 amino acids. Germline values: CDR1 SNHLY, CDR2 FYNNEI. The CDR3 loop reads CASRAVLSSTDTQYF. The CDR3 DNA sequence: TGTGCCAGCAGGGCAGTTCTCTCTAGCACAGATACGCAGTATTTT.

The chain links TRBV2 to TRBJ2-7; perhaps TRBD1 as D (6 bases). The CDR3 is 15 amino acids. CDR1 is SNHLY and CDR2 is FYNNEI in the germline V gene. V lost 1 base to trimming and J lost 3 bases, with 13 bases between them. The CDR3 DNA is TGTGCCAGCAGTGAAGAGGGGGTAAGACGCTACGAGCAGTACTTC. Protein product: CASSEEGVRRYEQYF.

This chain uses TRBV29-1 with TRBJ1-1; D is ambiguous. The V and J ends lost 1 base and 3 bases respectively, with 12 bases between them. Germline CDR1 is SQVTM and CDR2 is ANQGSEA. This CDR3 has 14 amino acids. The CDR3: CSVEVRGRDTEAFF. The CDR3 nucleotides read TGCAGCGTTGAAGTACGCGGAAGGGACACTGAAGCTTTCTTT.

The chain carries TRBV5-1 and TRBJ2-1; weak D call: TRBD2 (5 bases). CDR3 size: 16 residues. The V and J ends lost 0 bases and 0 bases respectively, with 10 bases between them. From germline, CDR1 is SGHRS and CDR2 YFSETQ. CDR3 coding DNA: TGCGCCAGCAGCTTGGCCACAGCGGTCTCCTACAATGAGCAGTTCTTC. Amino acids: CASSLATAVSYNEQFF. Full variable domain (rest looked up from reference TRBV5-1 and TRBJ2-1): KAGVTQTPRYLIKTRGQQVTLSCSPISGHRSVSWYQQTPGQGLQFLFEYFSETQRNKGNFPGRFSGRQFSNSRSEMNVSTLELGDSALYLCASSLATAVSYNEQFFGPGTRLTVL.

The chain employs TRBV5-1 and TRBJ2-1; 7 bases align to TRBD2. J lost 6 bases, V lost 1 base, and 7 bases had no gene match. The CDR3 extends over 15 amino acids. CDR1 is SGHRS, CDR2 YFSETQ, per germline. DNA for the CDR3: TGCGCCAGCAGCTTGTTTGCGGGAGTCAGCAATGAGCAGTTCTTC. Protein product: CASSLFAGVSNEQFF.

There are a few counts of this clone. The genes are TRBV29-1 and TRBJ2-7, with 7 bases fitting TRBD1. Germline trimming cut 7 bases from V and 4 bases from J; bases unmatched to any gene: 10. This CDR3 region has 13 residues. Looked up from germline, CDR1 is SQVTM and CDR2 is ANQGSEA. CDR3 protein: CSALGTDKYEQYF. The DNA of the CDR3 is TGCAGCGCCCTGGGGACAGACAAATACGAGCAGTACTTC.

The chain employs TRBV18 and TRBJ1-2; the D gene is possibly TRBD1 (5 bases). This CDR3 comprises 13 residues. Germline values: CDR1 KGHSH, CDR2 LQKENI. The V gene lost 5 bases and the J gene lost 3 bases, with 10 bases spanning the gap. Here the CDR3 DNA reads TGTGCCAGCTCAGACAGATCGGACTATGGCTACACCTTC. Amino acid sequence: CASSDRSDYGYTF.

The chain links TRBV5-1 to TRBJ1-5, with D hard to call. Trimming stripped 5 bases from V and 4 bases from J, with 16 bases between. The CDR3 extends over 15 amino acids. The V gene's germline CDR1 is SGHRS and CDR2 YFSETQ. Here the CDR3 reads CASRLSIVGNQPQHF. DNA of the CDR3: TGCGCCAGCAGACTCAGCATCGTGGGAAATCAGCCCCAGCATTTT. The full variable domain, its missing parts supplied by reference TRBV5-1 and TRBJ1-5, is KAGVTQTPRYLIKTRGQQVTLSCSPISGHRSVSWYQQTPGQGLQFLFEYFSETQRNKGNFPGRFSGRQFSNSRSEMNVSTLELGDSALYLCASRLSIVGNQPQHFGDGTRLSIL.

This clone was observed a few times. This chain links TRBV10-3 with TRBJ2-5, with 8 positions matching TRBD1. The ends lost 4 bases at V and 4 bases at J; junction bases unmatched: 8. The germline V gene encodes CDR1 ENHRY and CDR2 SYGVKD. This CDR3 is 15 amino acids long. CDR3 coding DNA: TGTGCCATCAGTGGGGCAGGGGGCAGTTCAGAGACCCAGTACTTC. Amino acids: CAISGAGGSSETQYF.

The chain uses TRBV4-2 and TRBJ2-2; maybe TRBD1 (5 bases). Deletions cut 6 bases from V and 10 bases from J, with 15 bases between. This CDR3 spans 13 amino acids. Germline lookup yields CDR1 LGHNA and CDR2 YNFKEQ. The CDR3 is CASSHGRVEELFF. CDR3 bases: TGTGCCAGCAGTCACGGCAGGGTTGAGGAGCTGTTTTTT.

The chain couples TRBV6-6 to TRBJ1-1; D is unresolved. Per the germline V gene, CDR1 is MNHNY and CDR2 is SVGAGI (reference sequence). The CDR3 has 12 amino acids. Trimming cost V 3 bases and J 6 bases, with 8 bases left between them. CDR3 nucleotides: TGTGCCAGCAGTTATGGTATCGCTGAAGCTTTCTTT. Translated, it gives CASSYGIAEAFF.

This clone occurred once. V is TRBV29-1 and J is TRBJ2-7, with D tentatively TRBD1 (5 bases). V lost 6 bases, J lost 6 bases, and 21 bases lay in between. The CDR3 is made up of 14 amino acids. CDR1 is SQVTM, CDR2 ANQGSEA, per germline. CDR3 sequence: CSVPSTVVVGEQYF. The CDR3 region has the DNA TGCAGCGTCCCCTCGACAGTAGTGGTGGGCGAGCAGTACTTC.

The chain is built from TRBV5-1 and TRBJ2-2; D remains unclear. The V end was cut by 4 bases, the J end by 4 bases, with 11 bases between. Germline CDR1 reads SGHRS; CDR2 reads YFSETQ. The CDR3 length is 14 residues. The CDR3 DNA reads as TGCGCCAGCAGCCCGCTCCCCAGCACCGGGGAGCTGTTTTTT. Its protein is CASSPLPSTGELFF.

Details on this clone: The same CDR3 also results from other DNA sequences found in this sample. This chain connects TRBV29-1 to TRBJ1-1; D possibly corresponds to TRBD1 (6 bases). The CDR3 has 13 residues. Germline CDR1 reads SQVTM; CDR2 reads ANQGSEA. Trimming removed 6 bases from V and 1 base from J, with 12 bases in between. Written as DNA, the CDR3 is TGCAGCGTACGGGGGCAGGGGAACACTGAAGCTTTCTTT. Protein sequence: CSVRGQGNTEAFF.

The chain links TRBV5-1 to TRBJ1-2; perhaps TRBD1 as D (6 bases). CDR1 SGHRS and CDR2 YFSETQ come from the germline V gene. The V gene lost 0 bases and the J gene lost 3 bases, with 12 bases spanning the gap. The CDR3 is made up of 15 amino acids. The CDR3 sequence: CASSLDYRDDYGYTF. CDR3 nucleotides: TGCGCCAGCAGCTTGGATTACAGGGACGACTATGGCTACACCTTC.

The chain recombines TRBV29-1 with TRBJ2-2; D is unclear. CDR3 length equals 13 residues. Between the trimmed V and J ends, which lost 3 bases and 10 bases, there was a span of 15 bases. Germline V CDR1 and CDR2: SQVTM, ANQGSEA. In DNA form, the CDR3 reads TGCAGCGTTGATTCCGGATCGGCAGAGGAGCTGTTTTTT. Translating it yields CSVDSGSAEELFF.

This clone turned up a few times. One junction end disagrees with the germline gene, perhaps due to a read error. This rearrangement joins TRBV5-1 to TRBJ1-1; D remains ambiguous. This CDR3 is 14 amino acids long. CDR1 is SGHRS and CDR2 is YFSETQ in the germline V gene. CDR3 residues: CASSLGPMNAEAFF. CDR3 sequence (DNA): TGCGCCAGCAGCTTGGGACCCATGAACGCTGAAGCTTTCTTT.

The rearrangement joins TRBV7-8 to TRBJ1-5; D ambiguous. The V gene's germline CDR1 is SGHVS and CDR2 FQNEAQ. Trimming left V 0 bases short and J 4 bases short, with 7 bases between. The CDR3 is made up of 14 amino acids. CDR3 region: CASSLAQGNQPQHF. The CDR3 region has the DNA TGTGCCAGCAGCTTAGCGCAAGGGAATCAGCCCCAGCATTTT.

V gene TRBV4-1 combines with J gene TRBJ2-1; 8 nucleotides agree with TRBD1. The CDR3 spans 17 residues. V shed 1 base and J 4 bases; nucleotides not matched to a gene: 9. CDR1 MGHRA and CDR2 YSYEKL come from the germline V gene. This chain's CDR3 is CASSQARTGHRYNEQFF. The DNA for the CDR3 is TGCGCCAGCAGCCAAGCTCGGACAGGGCATCGGTACAATGAGCAGTTCTTC.